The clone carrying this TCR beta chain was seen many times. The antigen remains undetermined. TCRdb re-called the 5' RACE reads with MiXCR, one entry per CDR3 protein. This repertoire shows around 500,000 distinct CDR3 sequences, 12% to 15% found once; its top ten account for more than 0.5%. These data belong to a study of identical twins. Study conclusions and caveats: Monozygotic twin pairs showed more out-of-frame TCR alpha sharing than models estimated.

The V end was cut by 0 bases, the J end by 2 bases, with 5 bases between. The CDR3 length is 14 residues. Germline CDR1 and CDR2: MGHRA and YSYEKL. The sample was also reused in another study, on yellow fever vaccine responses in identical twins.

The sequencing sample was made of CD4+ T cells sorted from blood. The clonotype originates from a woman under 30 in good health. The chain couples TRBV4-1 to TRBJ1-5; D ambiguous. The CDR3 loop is CASSQDMGNQPQHF. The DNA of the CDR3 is TGCGCCAGCAGCCAAGATATGGGCAATCAGCCCCAGCATTTT.